These 25 T cell receptor beta chains share one sample of origin, sequenced in a study of blood T cells in healthy people across ages. PCR was performed a second time for 7 to 11 cycles using a sample-barcoded 5' primer and a J-beta primer mix. From the 5' RACE reads, TCRdb called clonotypes with MiXCR, one entry per CDR3 protein. The data contain around 2 million distinct CDR3 sequences, roughly 43% of them singletons. The material sequenced was blood. The receptor source for this set is a human donor in good health.

The chain uses TRBV5-1 and TRBJ1-2; tentatively, D is TRBD1 (5 bases). The CDR3 has 14 residues. V was pared by 4 bases and J by 5 bases, with 15 bases between. Germline V gives CDR1 SGHRS, CDR2 YFSETQ. The DNA for the CDR3 is TGCGCCAGCAGCCAGTTGGACGGGGGGTATGGCTACACCTTC. Protein sequence: CASSQLDGGYGYTF.

This chain connects TRBV7-2 to TRBJ1-2; 9 positions match TRBD1. The germline CDR1 and CDR2 sequences are SGHTA and FQGNSA. The CDR3 length is 12 residues. The V gene end was trimmed by 5 bases and the J gene end by 9 bases; junction bases not matched to a gene: 4. The CDR3 spells CASSLGTGSYTF. CDR3 in DNA: TGTGCCAGCAGCCTCGGGACAGGGAGCTACACCTTC.

The CDR3 here is CASSKAGTFTMNTEAFF. In nucleotides, the CDR3 is TGTGCCAGCAGCAAAGCCGGGACTTTCACAATGAACACTGAAGCTTTCTTT. The chain employs TRBV21-1 and TRBJ1-1. TRBV21-1 is termed a pseudogene. CDR3 length: 17 residues.

J is TRBJ1-5 and V is TRBV12-3 or TRBV12-4; D remains ambiguous. The germline V and J ends were trimmed by 4 bases and 6 bases, with 13 bases remaining between them. CDR3 size: 14 residues. CDR3 nucleotides: TGTGCCAGCAGTTCCAGTAGGTCCGCTCAGCCCCAGCATTTT. It encodes CASSSSRSAQPQHF.

This clonotype was detected only a few times. The V and J genes are TRBV6-4 and TRBJ2-3; D not certain. Trimming removed 0 bases from V and 5 bases from J, with 6 bases in between. The CDR3 consists of 13 residues. Germline values: CDR1 MRHNA, CDR2 SNTAGT. CDR3 in amino acids: CASSDSEQDTQYF. DNA of the CDR3: TGTGCCAGCAGTGACTCTGAGCAAGATACGCAGTATTTT.

The sample holds a few counts of this clonotype. CDR3 sequence reads: CASSLNNREQVRGTEAFF. CDR3 DNA: TGTGCCAGCAGTTTAAACAACAGGGAACAAGTTAGAGGCACTGAAGCTTTCTTT. The V gene is TRBV27, the J gene TRBJ1-1, with D perhaps TRBD1 (6 bases). CDR1 is MNHEY and CDR2 is SMNVEV in the germline V gene (reference sequence). This CDR3 is built from 18 residues. Between the trimmed V and J ends, which lost 2 bases and 4 bases, there was a span of 23 bases.

This clonotype occurred a few times. The CDR3 spells CASKTGASMSTDTQYF. In nucleotides, the CDR3 is TGTGCCAGTAAAACAGGGGCATCCATGAGCACAGATACGCAGTATTTT. J is TRBJ2-3 and V is TRBV5-5, with 7 nucleotides matching TRBD1. This CDR3 contains 16 residues. From germline, CDR1 is SGHKS and CDR2 YYEKEE (reference sequence). J was trimmed by 0 bases and V by 8 bases; bases with no gene match: 12. Looking up the rest from reference TRBV5-5 and TRBJ2-3 gives the full variable domain: DAGVTQSPTHLIKTRGQQVTLRCSPISGHKSVSWYQQVLGQGPQFIFQYYEKEERGRGNFPDRFSARQFPNYSSELNVNALLLGDSALYLCASKTGASMSTDTQYFGPGTRLTVL.

V usage is TRBV10-3 and J usage is TRBJ1-5; D is unclear. CDR3 length: 12 residues. Trimming left V 4 bases short and J 5 bases short, with 6 bases between. Germline V gene sequence: CDR1 ENHRY, CDR2 SYGVKD. This chain's CDR3 is CAISAFDQPQHF. The CDR3 coding sequence is TGTGCCATCAGTGCATTCGATCAGCCCCAGCATTTT.

In this sample, this clonotype turned up many times. The CDR3 sequence is CASSLPETSTDTQYF. The CDR3 DNA reads as TGCGCCAGCAGCTTGCCAGAAACTAGCACAGATACGCAGTATTTT. This rearrangement joins TRBV5-1 to TRBJ2-3; D call uncertain. This CDR3 spans 15 amino acids. Germline CDR1 and CDR2: SGHRS and YFSETQ. V was trimmed by 1 base and J by 0 bases, leaving 9 bases between them.

This clonotype showed up just once. The chain employs TRBV12-3 or TRBV12-4 and TRBJ1-4; no definite D call. The CDR3 is 11 residues long. Trimming cost V 5 bases and J 6 bases, with 4 bases left between them. CDR3 sequence: CASSRYEKLFF. CDR3 DNA sequence: TGTGCCAGCAGTCGATATGAAAAACTGTTTTTT.

V and J are TRBV9 and TRBJ2-5; D call uncertain. V was clipped by 4 bases and J by 5 bases, with 12 bases between them. Looked up from germline, CDR1 is SGDLS and CDR2 is YYNGEE. The length of the CDR3 is 13 residues. Here the CDR3 DNA reads TGTGCCAGCAGCCCCTGGCGGCTGGAGACCCAGTACTTC. Protein product: CASSPWRLETQYF.

The chain's CDR3 is CASSPPPVDYQTDTQYF. CDR3 nucleotide sequence: TGTGCCAGCAGCCCCCCCCCGGTAGACTACCAGACAGATACGCAGTATTTT. The chain combines TRBV7-9 with TRBJ2-3; TRBD2 might be the D (5 bases). Trimming removed 5 bases from V and 3 bases from J, with 21 bases in between. This CDR3 comprises 17 residues. Germline CDR1 is SEHNR and CDR2 is FQNEAQ (reference sequence).

V and J are TRBV20-1 and TRBJ2-1; 14 nucleotides match TRBD2. J gave up 7 bases and V 0 bases, and 2 bases lay outside the gene matches. The CDR3 spans 15 residues. Germline CDR1 and CDR2: DFQATT and SNEGSKA (reference sequence). CDR3 in amino acids: CSARETSGGGNEQFF. The CDR3 DNA reads as TGCAGTGCTAGAGAGACTAGCGGGGGGGGGAATGAGCAGTTCTTC.

The V and J genes are TRBV12-3 or TRBV12-4 and TRBJ1-5; no clear D. CDR3 size: 13 residues. Trimming removed 6 bases from V and 5 bases from J, with 11 bases in between. The CDR3 DNA sequence: TGTGCCAGCAGCTACTCCACCCATCAGCCCCAGCATTTT. This translates into CASSYSTHQPQHF.

This chain joins TRBV6-1 and TRBJ1-6, with TRBD1 as a possible D gene (5 bases). Trimming shortened V by 2 bases and J by 9 bases, and 17 bases separated the two germline ends. The V gene's germline CDR1 is MNHNS and CDR2 SASEGT. This CDR3 spans 16 amino acids. The CDR3 reads CASSELRAGRTSPLHF. The CDR3 DNA follows: TGTGCCAGCAGTGAATTAAGGGCAGGGCGGACTTCACCCCTCCACTTT.

This clonotype occurred a few times. The V and J genes are TRBV11-3 and TRBJ2-1, with 8 bases that match TRBD2. Germline CDR1 is SGHNT and CDR2 is YENEEA. Trimming cost V 3 bases and J 8 bases; bases outside gene matches: 9. The CDR3 has 15 amino acids. CDR3 protein: CASSFGGGSGYEQFF. In nucleotides, the CDR3 is TGTGCCAGCAGCTTCGGGGGGGGATCGGGCTATGAGCAGTTCTTC.

In this sample, this clonotype turned up a few times. This chain links TRBV4-3 with TRBJ2-7, with D unresolved. CDR1 is LGHNA and CDR2 is YSLEER in the germline V gene. This CDR3 has 13 amino acids. Trimming removed 3 bases at V and 3 bases at J, with 9 bases between. For the CDR3, the DNA is TGCGCCAGCAGCCAGGGCATTTACTACGAGCAGTACTTC. Its translation is CASSQGIYYEQYF.

This sequence joins TRBV7-2 and TRBJ1-2; TRBD1 matches 7 bases. Germline trimming cut 2 bases from V and 4 bases from J; bases unmatched to any gene: 7. Germline lookup yields CDR1 SGHTA and CDR2 FQGNSA. The CDR3 has 15 amino acids. The CDR3 region has the DNA TGTGCCAGCAGCTTACAGGGGGTGGAACCCTATGGCTACACCTTC. Its translation: CASSLQGVEPYGYTF.

This clonotype was found a few times. The chain uses TRBV4-2 and TRBJ1-6, with D unresolved. The germline V and J ends were trimmed by 1 base and 10 bases, with 14 bases remaining between them. Germline assignment: CDR1 LGHNA and CDR2 YNFKEQ. This CDR3 has 15 amino acids. CDR3 nucleotides: TGTGCCAGCAGCCAAGGTCGGCCGCCGGGGTCACCCCTCCACTTT. Its protein product is CASSQGRPPGSPLHF.

This chain uses TRBV24-1 with TRBJ1-2; 8 bases are a match to TRBD1. The CDR3 consists of 15 residues. V dropped 5 bases and J dropped 0; count of bases not matched to a gene: 4. Per the germline V gene, CDR1 is KGHDR and CDR2 is SFDVKD. The CDR3 sequence: CATSGDRGANYGYTF. The CDR3, as DNA: TGTGCCACCAGTGGCGACAGGGGAGCTAACTATGGCTACACCTTC.

This clonotype has only one observation. The junction departs from germline at one end; a sequencing error may be responsible. The V and J genes are TRBV15 and TRBJ2-1; 9 nucleotides align to TRBD1. CDR3 length: 16 amino acids. Looked up from germline, CDR1 is LNHNV and CDR2 is YYDKDF (reference sequence). The CDR3 region has the DNA TGTGCCACCAGCAGAGGCTCCGGACAGGGGAACAATGAGCGGTTCTTC. Translating it yields CATSRGSGQGNNERFF.

This clonotype was found a few times. The rearrangement links TRBV12-3 or TRBV12-4 to TRBJ1-5; 8 bases map to TRBD1. The V gene end was trimmed by 6 bases and the J gene end by 3 bases; junction bases not matched to a gene: 7. This CDR3 has 15 residues. CDR3 region: CASRPGTGVNQPQHF. DNA for the CDR3: TGTGCCAGCAGACCCGGGACAGGAGTCAATCAGCCCCAGCATTTT.

This clonotype was seen more than once but under ten times. The V call is TRBV7-2, the J call TRBJ1-6; 7 nucleotides match TRBD1. Germline V gene data show CDR1 as SGHTA and CDR2 as FQGNSA. With 4 bases clipped from V and 7 bases from J, the junction kept 10 bases outside the gene matches. The CDR3 sequence is 16 residues long. The CDR3 loop is CASSSPQDRSNSPLHF. The CDR3 DNA follows: TGTGCCAGCAGCTCCCCCCAGGACAGGTCAAATTCACCCCTCCACTTT.

The chain employs TRBV28 and TRBJ2-1, with 8 bases matching TRBD2. Germline loops: CDR1 MDHEN, CDR2 SYDVKM. This CDR3 has 14 residues. Trimming removed 2 bases from V and 10 bases from J; junction bases left unmatched: 7. CDR3 DNA sequence: TGTGCCAGCAGTTTACCGGGCGGGGGGAAAGAGCAGTTCTTC. This codes for CASSLPGGGKEQFF.

This clonotype showed up just a few times. The chain recombines TRBV4-3 with TRBJ2-3, with TRBD1 identical over 8 bases. V shed 0 bases, J shed 5 bases, and the junction held 7 bases outside the gene matches. CDR3 length: 16 residues. Germline V gene data show CDR1 as LGHNA and CDR2 as YSLEER. CDR3 coding DNA: TGCGCCAGCAGCCAAGATGGACAGGGAGGCCTAGATACGCAGTATTTT. Amino acid sequence: CASSQDGQGGLDTQYF.